Listed below are T cell receptor beta chains from one sample, sequenced in a study of neurological immune-mediated disorders. TCRdb re-called the 5' RACE reads with MiXCR, one entry per CDR3 protein. This table has around 29,000 distinct CDR3 sequences, 9.5% to 13% appearing once. What was sequenced was PBMCs. The source of these receptors is a woman in her sixties in good health. Each CDR3 is given with its conserved first and last residue. A D gene is named only where the DNA matches it firmly. Clone size is stated in some rows and not others, as once, few, many or a class when expanded.

NA	TRBJ1-1	TRBV5-1	many	CASKRVPSNTEAFF	TGCGCCAGCAAGAGGGTCCCCTCGAACACTGAAGCTTTCTTT
TRBD2	TRBJ2-1	TRBV5-1	many	CASSTLAGSSYNEQFF	TGCGCCAGCAGTACGCTAGCGGGGAGCTCCTACAATGAGCAGTTCTTC
TRBD1	TRBJ2-2	TRBV4-3	many	CASSQGGTGVSGELFF	TGCGCCAGCAGCCAGGGAGGGACAGGGGTTTCCGGGGAGCTGTTTTTT
TRBD1	TRBJ2-3	TRBV5-1	many	CASSLVVGDSRLF	TGCGCCAGCAGCTTGGTAGTTGGGGACAGCCGACTTTTT
NA	TRBJ1-1	TRBV20-1	once	CSALNTEAFF	TGCAGTGCCCTGAACACTGAAGCTTTCTTT
NA	TRBJ1-6	TRBV3-1	many	CASSQRPTSSFSPLHF	TGTGCCAGCAGCCAACGTCCGACATCCTCATTTTCACCCCTCCACTTT
NA	TRBJ2-1	TRBV20-1	many	CSARGYSYNEQFF	TGCAGTGCTAGGGGCTACTCCTACAATGAGCAGTTCTTC
TRBD2	TRBJ2-1	TRBV5-1	many	CASSLRTSGISNEQFF	TGCGCCAGCAGCCTCCGGACTAGCGGGATCTCTAATGAGCAGTTCTTC
TRBD1	TRBJ2-2	TRBV29-1	many	CSVTGWAGELFF	TGCAGCGTGACAGGGTGGGCCGGGGAGCTGTTTTTT
TRBD1	TRBJ1-2	TRBV4-3	few	CASSQAGQGKFGDGYTF	TGCGCCAGCAGCCAAGCGGGACAGGGAAAGTTCGGGGATGGCTACACCTTC
TRBD1	TRBJ1-4	TRBV7-9	many	CASSFQTGREKLFF	TGTGCCAGCAGCTTTCAGACAGGGCGGGAAAAACTGTTTTTT
NA	TRBJ2-3	TRBV2	many	CASSEETGGFGTQYF	TGTGCCAGCAGTGAAGAGACAGGAGGATTCGGTACGCAGTATTTT
NA	TRBJ2-7	TRBV3-1	many	CASSQVSGSVEQYF	TGTGCCAGCAGCCAGGTCTCGGGATCGGTCGAGCAGTACTTC
NA	TRBJ1-1	TRBV6-2/TRBV6-3	many	CASSYIRGTEAFF	TGTGCCAGCAGTTACATCCGGGGGACGGAAGCTTTCTTT
TRBD2	TRBJ2-3	TRBV7-3	many	CASSLTRGTSGGVKTDTQYF	TGTGCCAGCAGCTTAACGAGGGGGACTAGCGGGGGGGTAAAAACCGATACGCAGTATTTT
TRBD2	TRBJ2-1	TRBV20-1	many	CSARPSGDEQFF	TGCAGTGCTAGACCCAGCGGGGATGAGCAGTTCTTC
NA	TRBJ2-3	TRBV30	many	CAWSVQDTQYF	TGTGCCTGGAGTGTACAAGATACGCAGTATTTT
TRBD2	TRBJ2-3	TRBV5-5	many	CASSTGLAPTDTQYF	TGTGCCAGCAGCACGGGACTAGCCCCCACAGATACGCAGTATTTT
TRBD1	TRBJ1-6	TRBV20-1	many	CSALATGRPYNSPLHF	TGCAGTGCCCTCGCGACAGGGAGGCCCTATAATTCACCCCTCCACTTT
NA	TRBJ2-3	TRBV5-1	many	CASSLGSSTDTQYF	TGCGCCAGCAGCTTGGGATCTAGCACAGATACGCAGTATTTT
TRBD2	TRBJ2-1	TRBV7-3	many	CASSSRGIAGEYNEQFF	TGTGCCAGCAGCTCCCGCGGAATAGCGGGGGAGTACAATGAGCAGTTCTTC
TRBD1	TRBJ2-5	TRBV20-1	many	CSARDQTGTGGGGQETQYF	TGCAGTGCTAGAGATCAAACCGGGACAGGGGGCGGAGGGCAAGAGACCCAGTACTTC
TRBD1	TRBJ2-2	TRBV5-1	NA	CSSSLGTANTGELFF	TGCTCCAGCAGCTTGGGGACAGCCAACACCGGTGAGCTGTTTTTT
NA	TRBJ2-5	TRBV20-1	many	CSARDERDGSGVTQYF	TGCAGTGCTAGAGATGAACGGGATGGATCTGGGGTGACCCAGTACTTC
TRBD2	TRBJ2-3	TRBV6-2/TRBV6-3	few	CASSTPRLAGGRATQYF	TGTGCCAGCAGTACCCCAAGACTAGCGGGGGGTCGGGCTACGCAGTATTTT
NA	TRBJ2-1	TRBV5-1	many	CASSADTYNEQFF	TGCGCCAGCAGCGCGGACACCTACAATGAGCAGTTCTTC
NA	TRBJ2-7	TRBV7-9	medium-sized	CASTPGDSYEQYF	TGTGCCAGCACCCCAGGGGATTCCTACGAGCAGTACTTC
NA	TRBJ2-6	TRBV10-3	many	CAISDIGNVLTF	TGTGCCATCAGTGACATAGGGAACGTCCTGACTTTC
NA	TRBJ1-2	TRBV5-1	many	CASSLGQTSYGYTF	TGCGCCAGCAGCTTAGGGCAGACTTCCTATGGCTACACCTTC
TRBD1	TRBJ2-7	TRBV5-1	many	CASSPWDRGYEQYF	TGCGCCAGCAGCCCGTGGGACAGGGGTTACGAGCAGTACTTC
TRBD1	TRBJ1-1	TRBV5-6	many	CASSLARQGSANTEAFF	TGTGCCAGCAGCTTAGCTCGACAGGGGTCAGCGAACACTGAAGCTTTCTTT
NA	TRBJ2-1	TRBV5-1	many	CASTSDVYNEQFF	TGCGCCAGCACCTCGGACGTATACAATGAGCAGTTCTTC
TRBD1	TRBJ1-2	TRBV12-3/TRBV12-4	NA	CASSPSTGGLDYGYTF	TGTGCCAGCAGTCCGAGTACAGGGGGGCTGGACTATGGCTACACCTTC
NA	TRBJ1-5	TRBV7-2	many	CASSLGGGQPQHF	TGTGCCAGCAGCTTAGGAGGCGGTCAGCCCCAGCATTTT
TRBD2	TRBJ2-1	TRBV15	many	CATSRARGDEQFF	TGTGCCACCAGCCGAGCGCGGGGGGATGAGCAGTTCTTC
TRBD1	TRBJ1-4	TRBV9	many	CASSSDRGGEKLFF	TGTGCCAGCAGCTCCGACAGGGGGGGCGAAAAACTGTTTTTT
TRBD1	TRBJ2-7	TRBV7-6	many	CASSVGRPGQGAYEQYF	TGTGCCAGCAGCGTAGGCAGGCCGGGACAGGGTGCCTACGAGCAGTACTTC
NA	TRBJ2-3	TRBV12-3/TRBV12-4	few	CASSSTAGSTDTQYF	TGTGCCAGCAGCTCAACTGCGGGGAGTACAGATACGCAGTATTTT
NA	TRBJ2-7	TRBV15	many	CATSRDRRSSYEQYF	TGTGCCACCAGCAGAGATCGGCGAAGCTCCTACGAGCAGTACTTC
NA	TRBJ2-3	TRBV5-1	many	CASTPGSVSTDTQYF	TGCGCCAGCACCCCTGGGTCGGTTAGCACAGATACGCAGTATTTT
NA	TRBJ1-5	TRBV20-1	many	CSARKGSSNQPQHF	TGCAGTGCCAGAAAGGGGTCGAGCAATCAGCCCCAGCATTTT
TRBD2	TRBJ2-7	TRBV3-1	many	CASSPRGGPYEQYF	TGTGCCAGCAGCCCTCGCGGGGGTCCCTACGAGCAGTACTTC
NA	TRBJ1-2	TRBV9	many	CASSVEGQRNGYTF	TGTGCCAGCAGCGTAGAGGGCCAGAGGAATGGCTACACCTTC
NA	TRBJ1-4	TRBV2	many	CASSEQGSTNEKLFF	TGTGCCAGCAGTGAACAGGGTTCAACTAATGAAAAACTGTTTTTT
NA	TRBJ1-2	TRBV4-1	NA	CASSQDPGNYGYTF	TGCGCCAGCAGCCAAGACCCCGGTAACTATGGCTACACCTTC
NA	TRBJ2-7	TRBV27	many	CASSPGGGPREQYF	TGTGCCAGCAGCCCCGGGGGTGGGCCACGCGAGCAGTACTTC
NA	TRBJ2-1	TRBV20-1	many	CSARDASRSNEQFF	TGCAGTGCTAGAGATGCTAGCAGGAGTAATGAGCAGTTCTTC
NA	TRBJ2-5	TRBV10-3	many	CAISGQVQETQYF	TGTGCCATCAGTGGACAGGTCCAAGAGACCCAGTACTTC